A single sample is the source of the 8 T cell receptor beta chains below, sequenced in a study of cytomegalovirus exposure and HLA in healthy donors. Primers for the PCR totalled 60 Vbeta and 13 Jbeta. Clones were read by immunoSEQ multiplex PCR, and TCRdb kept only the in-frame ones, dropping some. The table shows roughly 150,000 clones, with about 74% occurring only once. The sequencing sample was made of PBMCs. The receptors derive from a middle-aged man in good health and CMV-seropositive.

On this clone itself: At one end the junction does not follow the germline gene, possibly because of a read error. The V and J genes are TRBV7-9 and TRBJ2-7; 8 nucleotides line up with TRBD2. CDR3 length equals 14 residues. CDR1 is SEHNR and CDR2 is FQNEAQ in the germline V gene (reference sequence). CDR3 coding DNA: TGTTCCAGCAGCTTAACTAGCGGATCCTACGAGCAGTACTTC. Translated: CSSSLTSGSYEQYF. The full variable domain, rest sourced from reference TRBV7-9 and TRBJ2-7, is DTGVSQNPRHKITKRGQNVTFRCDPISEHNRLYWYRQTLGQGPEFLTYFQNEAQLEKSRLLSDRFSAERPKGSFSTLEIQRTEQGDSAMYLCSSSLTSGSYEQYFGPGTRLTVT.

V and J are TRBV4-3 and TRBJ1-2, with unresolved D. CDR1 and CDR2 (germline): LGHNA, YSLEER. The CDR3 runs 13 residues. V dropped 0 bases and J dropped 5 bases, with 7 bases sitting between them. DNA of the CDR3: TGCGCCAGCAGCCAAGATGGTCTATATGGCTACACCTTC. Amino acids: CASSQDGLYGYTF.

This chain uses TRBV28 with TRBJ1-4, with D perhaps TRBD1 (5 bases). V lost 8 bases, J lost 8 bases, and 18 bases lay in between. This CDR3 has 14 residues. Germline V CDR1 and CDR2: MDHEN, SYDVKM. The CDR3 DNA is TGTGCCAGCGGCTTGGGCAGGGAGGGGGAAAAACTGTTTTTT. Translated: CASGLGREGEKLFF.

The V call is TRBV5-4, the J call TRBJ2-1; D remains unclear. The length of the CDR3 is 16 residues. The V end lost 4 bases, the J end lost 3 bases, and 17 bases lay between the germline ends. CDR1 SGHNT and CDR2 YYREEE come from the germline V gene (reference sequence). The CDR3 sequence is CASSPPASAIYNEQFF. The DNA for the CDR3 is TGTGCCAGCAGCCCGCCCGCTAGTGCAATCTACAATGAGCAGTTCTTC.

This clone was recorded only once. At one boundary the junction diverges from the germline segment, which might be a read error. V and J are TRBV7-9 and TRBJ2-1; a possible D gene is TRBD2 (6 bases). The CDR3 sequence is 15 residues long. CDR1 is SEHNR, CDR2 FQNEAQ, per germline (reference sequence). Here the CDR3 DNA reads TGTTCCAGCAGCTTAGCGGAGGTGTCCTACAATGAGCAGTTCTTC. Translation: CSSSLAEVSYNEQFF.

This chain uses TRBV30 with TRBJ2-4; D may be TRBD2 (6 bases). Deletions cut 2 bases from V and 3 bases from J, with 20 bases between. The CDR3 is 17 amino acids. Germline V gene sequence: CDR1 GTSNPN, CDR2 SVGIG (reference sequence). The CDR3 bases are TGTGCCTGGAGTAGTGGCGGGACCGTAGCAGGCAAAAACATTCAGTACTTC. This encodes CAWSSGGTVAGKNIQYF.

The chain has TRBV10-3 and TRBJ2-3; TRBD2 might be the D (6 bases). The germline V and J ends were trimmed by 7 bases and 2 bases, with 13 bases remaining between them. The CDR3 runs 14 residues. Germline CDR1 reads ENHRY; CDR2 reads SYGVKD. The CDR3 coding sequence is TGTGCCATCACTTCTAGCGAAGTCACAGATACGCAGTATTTT. This codes for CAITSSEVTDTQYF.

The chain recombines TRBV5-4 with TRBJ2-7; 9 bases line up with TRBD2. J lost 7 bases, V lost 2 bases, and 7 bases had no gene match. The CDR3 is 14 amino acids. Germline CDR1 is SGHNT and CDR2 is YYREEE (reference sequence). For the CDR3, the DNA is TGTGCCAGCAGCTTCAAACTAGCGGGTGGGGAGCAGTACTTC. Translated: CASSFKLAGGEQYF.